This T cell receptor beta chain appears in the sequencing data of a study of blood T cell repertoires in COVID-19. Study details: Acute and convalescent COVID-19 samples came from the United States, Italy and Spain. Sample material is recorded as cDNA or gDNA derived from T cells, B-cell-depleted T cells, or PBMCs.

In the authors' methods: Estimates of nucleated cell counts were drawn from the amplification of reference gene primers. Libraries were prepared by immunoSEQ multiplex PCR; TCRdb keeps only in-frame clonotypes and omits some of them. Clonal size and the V and J genes are those of that table, whereas D and trimming came from the DNA. The data show over 150,000 clones, 85% to 90% seen once. Specimen: peripheral blood. The TCR comes from a man aged 40-55 years with active or convalescent COVID-19.

The CDR3 coding sequence is TGTGCCAGCTCACCATTGGGGGCTGATGAGCAGTTCTTC. As protein: CASSPLGADEQFF. The rearrangement joins TRBV18 to TRBJ2-1; D perhaps matches TRBD1 (6 bases). The CDR3 runs to 13 residues. V was cut by 2 bases and J by 8 bases, with 10 bases left in between. The germline V gene encodes CDR1 KGHSH and CDR2 LQKENI.